The TCR beta chain under discussion was sequenced for a study of metastatic and nonmetastatic thyroid tumors. Study details: It was across blood and tumor or nodule tissue from malignant and benign thyroid patients that repertoires were compared.

Every patient was untreated before thyroid surgery. V gave up 0 bases and J gave up 0 bases, with 12 bases separating them. From germline, CDR1 is DFQATT and CDR2 SNEGSKA (reference sequence). The CDR3 runs 16 residues. Using MiXCR, TCRdb re-called clones from the PCR reads. In the table there are fewer than 30,000 clones, under 20% of which are singletons. The receptor was isolated from a female donor with papillary thyroid cancer or a benign thyroid nodule (not recorded which). Some clones in this sample may be carry-over from other donors' samples. Sequencing was performed on blood. The V and J genes are TRBV20-1 and TRBJ2-1; tentatively, D is TRBD1 (5 bases). The CDR3 nucleotides read TGCAGTGCTAGAGACAGCAGGGCGAGCTCCTACAATGAGCAGTTCTTC. Translating it yields CSARDSRASSYNEQFF.